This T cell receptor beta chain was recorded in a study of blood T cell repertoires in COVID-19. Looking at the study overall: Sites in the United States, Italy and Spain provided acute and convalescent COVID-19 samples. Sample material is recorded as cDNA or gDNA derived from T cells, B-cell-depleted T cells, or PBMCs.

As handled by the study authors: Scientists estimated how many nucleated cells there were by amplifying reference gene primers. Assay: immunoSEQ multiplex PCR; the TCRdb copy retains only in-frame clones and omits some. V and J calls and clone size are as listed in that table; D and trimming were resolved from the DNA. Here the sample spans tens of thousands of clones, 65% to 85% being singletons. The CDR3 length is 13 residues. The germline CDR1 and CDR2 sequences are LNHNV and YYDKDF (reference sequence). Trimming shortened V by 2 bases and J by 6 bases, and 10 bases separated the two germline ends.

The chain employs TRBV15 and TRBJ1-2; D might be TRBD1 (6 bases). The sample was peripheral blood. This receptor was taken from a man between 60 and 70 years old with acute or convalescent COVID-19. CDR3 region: CATSRLQGHGYTF. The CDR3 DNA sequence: TGTGCCACCAGCAGACTACAGGGCCATGGCTACACCTTC.